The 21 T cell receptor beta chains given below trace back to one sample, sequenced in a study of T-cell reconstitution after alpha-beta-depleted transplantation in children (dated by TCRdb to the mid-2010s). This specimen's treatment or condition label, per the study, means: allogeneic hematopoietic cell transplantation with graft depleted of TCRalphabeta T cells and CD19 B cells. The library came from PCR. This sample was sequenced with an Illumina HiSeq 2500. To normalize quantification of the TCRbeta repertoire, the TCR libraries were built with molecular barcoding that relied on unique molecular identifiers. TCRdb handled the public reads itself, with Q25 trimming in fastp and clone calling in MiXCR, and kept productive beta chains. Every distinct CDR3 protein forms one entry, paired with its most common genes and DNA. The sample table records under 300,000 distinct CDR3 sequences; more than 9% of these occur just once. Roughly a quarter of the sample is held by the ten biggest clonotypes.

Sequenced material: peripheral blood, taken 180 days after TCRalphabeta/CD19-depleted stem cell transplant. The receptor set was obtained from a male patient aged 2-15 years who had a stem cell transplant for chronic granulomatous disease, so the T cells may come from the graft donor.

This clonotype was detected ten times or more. In DNA form, the CDR3 reads TGCAGTGTTCATGACAGGGGAGGCACAGATACGCAGTATTTT. As protein: CSVHDRGGTDTQYF. The rearrangement uses TRBV20-1 and TRBJ2-3; 8 nucleotides agree with TRBD1. Germline loops: CDR1 DFQATT, CDR2 SNEGSKA (reference sequence). The V and J ends lost 7 bases and 1 base, in that order; junction bases with no gene match: 7. This CDR3 is built from 14 residues.

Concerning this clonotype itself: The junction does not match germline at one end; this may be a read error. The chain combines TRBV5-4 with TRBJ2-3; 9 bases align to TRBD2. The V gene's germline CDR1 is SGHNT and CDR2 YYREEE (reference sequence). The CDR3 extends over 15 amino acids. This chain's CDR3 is CACSLASGGTDTQYF. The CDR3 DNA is TGTGCCTGCAGCTTGGCTAGCGGGGGCACAGATACGCAGTATTTT.

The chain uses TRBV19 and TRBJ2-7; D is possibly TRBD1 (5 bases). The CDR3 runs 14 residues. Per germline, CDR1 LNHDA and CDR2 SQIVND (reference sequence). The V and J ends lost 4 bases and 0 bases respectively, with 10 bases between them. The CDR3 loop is CASSTDTNSYEQYF. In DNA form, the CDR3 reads TGTGCCAGTAGTACGGACACGAACTCCTACGAGCAGTACTTC.

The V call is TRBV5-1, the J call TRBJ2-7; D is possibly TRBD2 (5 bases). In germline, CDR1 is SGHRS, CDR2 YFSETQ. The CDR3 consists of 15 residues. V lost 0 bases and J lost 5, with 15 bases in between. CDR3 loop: CASSLGYRGIHEQYF. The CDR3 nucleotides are TGCGCCAGCAGCTTGGGGTACAGAGGGATTCACGAGCAGTACTTC.

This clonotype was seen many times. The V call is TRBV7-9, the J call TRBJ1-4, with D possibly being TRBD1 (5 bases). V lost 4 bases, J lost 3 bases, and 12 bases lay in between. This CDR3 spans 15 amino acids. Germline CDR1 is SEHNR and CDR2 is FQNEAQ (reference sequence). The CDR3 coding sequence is TGTGCCAGCAGCTCCCTCCGGGGGTCTAATGAAAAACTGTTTTTT. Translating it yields CASSSLRGSNEKLFF.

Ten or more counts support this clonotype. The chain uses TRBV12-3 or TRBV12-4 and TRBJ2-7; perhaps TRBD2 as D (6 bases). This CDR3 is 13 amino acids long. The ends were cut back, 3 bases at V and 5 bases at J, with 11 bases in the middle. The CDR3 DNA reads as TGTGCCAGCAGTTTGGCTAGCGTCAACGAGCAGTACTTC. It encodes CASSLASVNEQYF.

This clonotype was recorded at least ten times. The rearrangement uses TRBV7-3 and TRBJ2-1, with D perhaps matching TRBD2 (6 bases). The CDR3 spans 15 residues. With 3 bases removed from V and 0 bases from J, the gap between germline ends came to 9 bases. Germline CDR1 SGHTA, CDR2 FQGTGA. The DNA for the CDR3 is TGTGCCAGCAGCTTGGGCGGGAACTCCTACAATGAGCAGTTCTTC. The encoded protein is CASSLGGNSYNEQFF.

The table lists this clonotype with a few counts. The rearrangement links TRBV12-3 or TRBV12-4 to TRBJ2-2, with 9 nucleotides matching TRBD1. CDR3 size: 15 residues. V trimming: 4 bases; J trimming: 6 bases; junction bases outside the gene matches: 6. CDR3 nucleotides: TGTGCCAGCAGTTCACCGACAGGGGGTCCCGGGGAGCTGTTTTTT. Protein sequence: CASSSPTGGPGELFF.

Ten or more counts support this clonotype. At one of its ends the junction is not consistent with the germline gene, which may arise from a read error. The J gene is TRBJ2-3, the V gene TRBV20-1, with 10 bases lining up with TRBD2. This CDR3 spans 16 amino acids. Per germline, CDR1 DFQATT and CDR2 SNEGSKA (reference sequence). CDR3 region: CSARDPSGGARRLVHF. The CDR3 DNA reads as TGCAGTGCTAGAGATCCCAGCGGGGGGGCTCGCCGTCTAGTGCATTTT.

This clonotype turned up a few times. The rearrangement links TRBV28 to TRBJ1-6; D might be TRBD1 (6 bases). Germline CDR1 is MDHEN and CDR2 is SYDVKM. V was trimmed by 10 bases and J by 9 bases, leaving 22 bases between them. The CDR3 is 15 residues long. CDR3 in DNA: TGTGCCACCGGCTTACCTAACAGGGTTGGTTCACCCCTCCACTTT. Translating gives CATGLPNRVGSPLHF.

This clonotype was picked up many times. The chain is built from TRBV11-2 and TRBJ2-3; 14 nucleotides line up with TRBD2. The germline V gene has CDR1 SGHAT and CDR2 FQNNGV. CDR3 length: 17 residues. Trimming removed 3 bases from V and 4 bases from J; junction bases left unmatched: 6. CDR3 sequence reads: CASSLRGTSGSADTQYF. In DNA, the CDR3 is TGTGCCAGCAGCTTGAGAGGGACTAGCGGGAGCGCAGATACGCAGTATTTT.

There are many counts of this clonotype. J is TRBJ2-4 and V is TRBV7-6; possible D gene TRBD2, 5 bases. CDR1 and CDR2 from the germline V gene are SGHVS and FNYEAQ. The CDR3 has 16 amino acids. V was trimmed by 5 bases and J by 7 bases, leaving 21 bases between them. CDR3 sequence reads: CASSPTRHRSGNIQYF. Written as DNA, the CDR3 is TGTGCCAGCAGCCCCACTCGCCACCGGAGCGGCAACATTCAGTACTTC.

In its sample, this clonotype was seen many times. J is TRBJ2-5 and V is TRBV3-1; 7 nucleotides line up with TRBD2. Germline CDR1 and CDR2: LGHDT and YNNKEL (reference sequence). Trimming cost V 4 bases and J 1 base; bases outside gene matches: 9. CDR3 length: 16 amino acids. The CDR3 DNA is TGTGCCAGCAGCCTTCGCGGTAGCGGGCTCCAAGAGACCCAGTACTTC. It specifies CASSLRGSGLQETQYF.

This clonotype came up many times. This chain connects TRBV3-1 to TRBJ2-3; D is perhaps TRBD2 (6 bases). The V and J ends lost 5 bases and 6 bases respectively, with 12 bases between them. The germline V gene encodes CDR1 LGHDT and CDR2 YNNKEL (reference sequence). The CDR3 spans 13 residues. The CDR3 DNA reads TGTGCCAGCAGCATTTCGGGAGCGGATACGCAGTATTTT. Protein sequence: CASSISGADTQYF.

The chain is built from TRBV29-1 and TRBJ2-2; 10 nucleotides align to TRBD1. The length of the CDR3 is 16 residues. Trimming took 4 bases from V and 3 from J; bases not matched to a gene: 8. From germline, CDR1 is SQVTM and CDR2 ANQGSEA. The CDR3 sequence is CSVVGDRGRHTGELFF. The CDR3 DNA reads TGCAGCGTTGTCGGAGACAGGGGGCGACACACCGGGGAGCTGTTTTTT.

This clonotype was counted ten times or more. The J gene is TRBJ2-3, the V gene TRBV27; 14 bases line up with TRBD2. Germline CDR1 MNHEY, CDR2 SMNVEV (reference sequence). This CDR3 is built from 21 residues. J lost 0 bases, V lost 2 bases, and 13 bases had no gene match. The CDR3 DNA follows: TGTGCCAGCAGTTTAAGTCGGACTAGCGGGGGGCCATTCTCTAGCACAGATACGCAGTATTTT. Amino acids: CASSLSRTSGGPFSSTDTQYF.

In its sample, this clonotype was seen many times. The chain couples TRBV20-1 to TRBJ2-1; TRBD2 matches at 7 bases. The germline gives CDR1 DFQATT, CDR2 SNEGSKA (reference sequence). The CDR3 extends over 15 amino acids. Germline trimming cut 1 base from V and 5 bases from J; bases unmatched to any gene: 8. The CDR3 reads CSARVPSGLNNEQFF. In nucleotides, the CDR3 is TGCAGTGCTAGAGTCCCTAGCGGTCTAAACAATGAGCAGTTCTTC.

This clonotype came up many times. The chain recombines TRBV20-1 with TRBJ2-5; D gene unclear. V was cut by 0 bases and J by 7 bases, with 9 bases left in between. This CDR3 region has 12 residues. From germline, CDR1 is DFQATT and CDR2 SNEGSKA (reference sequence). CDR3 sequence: CSAREVAPTQYF. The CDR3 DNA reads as TGCAGTGCTAGAGAGGTAGCCCCGACCCAGTACTTC.

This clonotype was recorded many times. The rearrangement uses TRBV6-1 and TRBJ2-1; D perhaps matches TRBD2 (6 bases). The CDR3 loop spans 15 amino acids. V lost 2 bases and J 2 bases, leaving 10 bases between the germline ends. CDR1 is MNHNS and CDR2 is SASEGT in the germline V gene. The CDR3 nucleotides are TGTGCCAGCAGTGAATCTAGCGTCCCCTACAATGAGCAGTTCTTC. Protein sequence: CASSESSVPYNEQFF.

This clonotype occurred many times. The CDR3 sequence: CASRLRIAGKSNEQFF. CDR3 nucleotide sequence: TGTGCCAGCCGACTTCGGATAGCGGGAAAGTCCAATGAGCAGTTCTTC. The chain links TRBV6-1 to TRBJ2-1, with 8 nucleotides matching TRBD2. The CDR3 consists of 16 residues. The germline V gene encodes CDR1 MNHNS and CDR2 SASEGT. Trimming took 8 bases from V and 6 from J; bases not matched to a gene: 15.

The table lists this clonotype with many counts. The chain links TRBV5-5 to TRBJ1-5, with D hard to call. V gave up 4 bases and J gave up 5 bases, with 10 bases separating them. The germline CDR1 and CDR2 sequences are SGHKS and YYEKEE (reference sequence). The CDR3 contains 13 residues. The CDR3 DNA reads TGTGCCAGCAGCCACGATAACCATCAGCCCCAGCATTTT. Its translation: CASSHDNHQPQHF. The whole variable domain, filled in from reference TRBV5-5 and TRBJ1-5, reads DAGVTQSPTHLIKTRGQQVTLRCSPISGHKSVSWYQQVLGQGPQFIFQYYEKEERGRGNFPDRFSARQFPNYSSELNVNALLLGDSALYLCASSHDNHQPQHFGDGTRLSIL.